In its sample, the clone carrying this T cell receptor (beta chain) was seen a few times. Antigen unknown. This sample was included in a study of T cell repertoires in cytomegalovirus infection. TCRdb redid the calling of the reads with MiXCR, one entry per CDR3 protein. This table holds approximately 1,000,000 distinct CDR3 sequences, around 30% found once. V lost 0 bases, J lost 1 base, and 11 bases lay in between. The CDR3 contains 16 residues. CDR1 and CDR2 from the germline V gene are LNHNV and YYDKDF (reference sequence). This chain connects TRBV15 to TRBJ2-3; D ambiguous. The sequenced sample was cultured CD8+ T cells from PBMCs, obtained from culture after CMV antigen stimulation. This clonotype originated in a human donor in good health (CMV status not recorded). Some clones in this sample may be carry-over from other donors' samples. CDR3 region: CATSRDRIGRTDTQYF. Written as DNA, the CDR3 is TGTGCCACCAGCAGAGATCGGATAGGGCGCACAGATACGCAGTATTTT.